The clone carrying this TCR beta chain was seen only once. The germline V gene encodes CDR1 SGHTA and CDR2 FQGNSA. This CDR3 is 16 amino acids long. The V gene end was trimmed by 8 bases and the J gene end by 9 bases; junction bases not matched to a gene: 15. Together with a sample-barcoded 5' primer, a J-beta primer mix was included in a second PCR lasting about 6 to 11 cycles. MiXCR was run by TCRdb on the 5' RACE reads, yielding one entry per CDR3 protein. The top ten clones hold approximately 7.9% of a sample with about 1,500,000 distinct CDR3 sequences, about 43% of them seen once. This sample is drawn from a study of blood T cells in healthy people across ages.

Sequenced input: blood. This sequence originates from a woman between 18 and 29 years old in good health. The chain carries TRBV7-2 and TRBJ1-6; 8 positions agree with TRBD1. The CDR3 nucleotides read TGTGCCAGCCGAGCTCTGTGGACAGGGTTAGGTTCACCCCTCCACTTT. Translation: CASRALWTGLGSPLHF.